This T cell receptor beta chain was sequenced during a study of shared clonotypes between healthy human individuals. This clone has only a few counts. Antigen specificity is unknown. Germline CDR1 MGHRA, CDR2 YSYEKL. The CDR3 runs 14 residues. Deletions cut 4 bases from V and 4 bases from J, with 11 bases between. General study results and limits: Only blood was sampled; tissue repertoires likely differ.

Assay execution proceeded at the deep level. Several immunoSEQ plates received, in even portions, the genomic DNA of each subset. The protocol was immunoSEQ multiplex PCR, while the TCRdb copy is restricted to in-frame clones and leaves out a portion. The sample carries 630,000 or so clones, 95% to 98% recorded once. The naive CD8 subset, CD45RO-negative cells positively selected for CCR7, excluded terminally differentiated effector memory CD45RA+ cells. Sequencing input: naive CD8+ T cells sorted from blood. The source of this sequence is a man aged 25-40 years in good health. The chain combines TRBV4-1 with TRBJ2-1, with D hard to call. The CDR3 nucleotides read TGCGCCAGCAGCCCCGAACAGCGTTACAATGAGCAGTTCTTC. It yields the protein CASSPEQRYNEQFF.